Listed below are T cell receptor beta chains from one sample, sequenced in a study of T cell responses to AZD1222 COVID-19 vaccine. Generated by immunoSEQ multiplex PCR, the TCRdb table keeps only in-frame clones and is missing some. The sample lists 150,000 or so clones; 75% to 95% were seen once. The sample consisted of peripheral blood, taken on day 0 of MenACWY control vaccination. Receptors originate from an adult in good health. The CDR3 runs from the conserved cysteine through the conserved F or W. A D gene is named only where the DNA matches it firmly. Size tells how often a clone was seen (once, few, many) or the class of an expanded clone, and some rows leave it out.

V gene	D gene	clone size	J gene	CDR3 length	CDR3 DNA	CDR3 protein
TRBV18	TRBD1	NA	TRBJ2-3	15	TGTGCCAGCTCACCACAGGGACAGGGGGCAGATACGCAGTATTTT	CASSPQGQGADTQYF
TRBV20-1	NA	NA	TRBJ1-2	14	TGCAGTGCTAGTGATATTGGGACCTTGGGAGGCTACACCTTC	CSASDIGTLGGYTF
TRBV24-1	NA	NA	TRBJ2-7	16	TGTGCCACCAGTGAGGGGGATACGAAAGGCGACTACGAGCAGTACTTC	CATSEGDTKGDYEQYF
TRBV9	NA	NA	TRBJ1-4	14	TGTGCCAGCAGCGTAGACAGCTCTAATGAAAAACTGTTTTTT	CASSVDSSNEKLFF
TRBV5-4	NA	NA	TRBJ1-2	15	TGTGCCAGCAGCCCGGGGGAGGGTAAAGGGTATGGCTACACCTTC	CASSPGEGKGYGYTF
TRBV4-1	NA	NA	TRBJ1-1	17	TGCGCCAGCAGCCAAGACCAGTTCGGACATACGAACACTGAAGCTTTCTTT	CASSQDQFGHTNTEAFF
TRBV4-2	NA	once	TRBJ2-4	17	TGTGCCAGCAGCCAAGATTTAGCAGGTCTAGCCAAAAACATTCAGTACTTC	CASSQDLAGLAKNIQYF
TRBV19	NA	few	TRBJ2-7	9	TGTGCCAGTAGTCTAGAGCAGTACTTC	CASSLEQYF
TRBV27	TRBD1	NA	TRBJ1-6	15	TGTGCCAGCAGTAAGGGGACAGGGAATAATTCACCCCTCCACTTT	CASSKGTGNNSPLHF
TRBV6-1	NA	NA	TRBJ2-2	17	TGTGCCAGCAGTGTCACGGGACATCGTGATAGGATCGGGGAGCTGTTTTTT	CASSVTGHRDRIGELFF
TRBV7-3	NA	NA	TRBJ1-2	13	TGTGCCAGCAGCTCTACAGAGGGCTATGGCTACACCTTC	CASSSTEGYGYTF
TRBV27	NA	NA	TRBJ1-1	14	TGTGCCAGCCGCTCGGACCTACTGAACACTGAAGCTTTCTTT	CASRSDLLNTEAFF
TRBV9	NA	NA	TRBJ2-3	16	TGTGCCAGCAGCGTAGAAAAGGGGGGCGGTTTAGATACGCAGTATTTT	CASSVEKGGGLDTQYF
TRBV7-6	NA	NA	TRBJ1-3	15	TGTGCCAGCAGCTTGGCCCCAAGCTCTGGAAACACCATATATTTT	CASSLAPSSGNTIYF
TRBV6-5	NA	NA	TRBJ1-1	14	TGTGCCAGCTCGAGACTGCCGGTGAACACTGAAGCTTTCTTT	CASSRLPVNTEAFF
TRBV21-1	NA	NA	TRBJ1-5	16	TGTGCCAGCAGCAAAGCCGTACAGGGGAGCAATCAGCCCCAGCATTTT	CASSKAVQGSNQPQHF
TRBV4-1	NA	NA	TRBJ1-1	14	TGCGCCAGCAGCCACCCGGACTGGGGCCCTGAAGCTTTCTTT	CASSHPDWGPEAFF
TRBV5-4	NA	NA	TRBJ2-7	14	TGTGCCAGCAGCTCACCGGGACATCGAACAGAGCAGTACTTC	CASSSPGHRTEQYF
TRBV5-6	NA	NA	TRBJ2-3	17	TGTGCCAGCACCCCCTCCGACAGCCACCTCGCTCGGAATACGCAGTATTTT	CASTPSDSHLARNTQYF
TRBV28	NA	once	TRBJ1-3	14	TGTGCCAGCAGAATCCCAAGCTCTGGAAACACCATATATTTT	CASRIPSSGNTIYF
TRBV11-2	NA	NA	TRBJ2-7	13	TGTGCCAGCAGCTTCCCGGGCTCCTACGAGCAGTACTTC	CASSFPGSYEQYF
TRBV9	TRBD2	NA	TRBJ2-2	17	TGTGCCAGCAGCGCGACTAGCGGGAGACATGTAACCGGGGAGCTGTTTTTT	CASSATSGRHVTGELFF
TRBV27	NA	once	TRBJ1-4	13	TGTGCCAGCAGTTTATGGGGAGGTGAAAAACTGTTTTTT	CASSLWGGEKLFF
TRBV5-1	NA	NA	TRBJ1-2	11	TGCGCCAGCAGCTTATCCTATGGCTACACCTTC	CASSLSYGYTF
TRBV30	NA	NA	TRBJ2-1	15	TGTGCCTGGAGTGTACGAGGGATCTCCTACAATGAGCAGTTCTTC	CAWSVRGISYNEQFF
TRBV4-1	NA	NA	TRBJ1-5	15	TGCGCCAGCAGCTTTAACTGGGATGGAGATCAGCCCCAGCATTTT	CASSFNWDGDQPQHF
TRBV12-3/TRBV12-4	NA	NA	TRBJ1-2	13	TGTGCCAGCAGCCCTTTCGCGGACTATGGCTACACCTTC	CASSPFADYGYTF
TRBV7-2	NA	NA	TRBJ1-1	13	TGTGCCAGCAGCTTCGAGGTATCCACTGAAGCTTTCTTT	CASSFEVSTEAFF
TRBV6-6	NA	NA	TRBJ2-2	16	TGTGCCAGCAGTTACAGGGCGGGATCGAACACCGGGGAGCTGTTTTTT	CASSYRAGSNTGELFF
TRBV11-2	NA	NA	TRBJ1-2	16	TGTGCCAGCAGCTCGGTCGATGGGGGGATGGGGTATGGCTACACCTTC	CASSSVDGGMGYGYTF
TRBV19	NA	NA	TRBJ1-5	14	TGTGCCAGTAGTCTCGGGGGGAACAATCAGCCCCAGCATTTT	CASSLGGNNQPQHF
TRBV19	NA	NA	TRBJ1-1	15	TGTGCCAGTAGTATGGGAAACAGGCGGAACACTGAAGCTTTCTTT	CASSMGNRRNTEAFF
TRBV7-3	NA	NA	TRBJ2-3	15	TGTGCCAGCAGCTCTCTAGGGTTAAGCACAGATACGCAGTATTTT	CASSSLGLSTDTQYF
TRBV11-2	NA	NA	TRBJ1-2	13	TGTGCCAGCAGCCCGGACTTAAACTATGGCTACACCTTC	CASSPDLNYGYTF
TRBV4-2	NA	NA	TRBJ1-3	14	TGTGCCAGCAGCATGCAGGGGACTGGAAACACCATATATTTT	CASSMQGTGNTIYF
TRBV6-5	TRBD2	NA	TRBJ2-1	15	TGTGCCAGCACCGCCCCAGCGGGGACCTACAATGAGCAGTTCTTC	CASTAPAGTYNEQFF
TRBV10-3	NA	NA	TRBJ2-1	13	TGTGCCATCAGAGGTAGTCCCTACAATGAGCAGTTCTTC	CAIRGSPYNEQFF
TRBV6-5	NA	NA	TRBJ2-2	11	TGTGCCAGGGAGAACACCGGGGAGCTGTTTTTT	CARENTGELFF
TRBV6-2/TRBV6-3	NA	NA	TRBJ2-7	15	TGTGCCAGCAGTCCCTTAGGACTGAAGTCCTACGAGCAGTACTTC	CASSPLGLKSYEQYF
TRBV5-1	NA	NA	TRBJ1-4	14	TGCGCCAGCAGCTTCCTCTCGACTAATGAAAAACTGTTTTTT	CASSFLSTNEKLFF
TRBV7-3	NA	NA	TRBJ1-1	14	TGTGCCAGCAGCTTAAGGGGTACTGACACTGAAGCTTTCTTT	CASSLRGTDTEAFF
TRBV7-9	TRBD1	NA	TRBJ1-5	12	TGTGCCAGCAGCCTCGACAGGGGGCCTCAGCATTTT	CASSLDRGPQHF
TRBV6-2/TRBV6-3	TRBD2	NA	TRBJ2-3	16	TGTGCCAGCAGCAGCGGACTAGCGCCCGGTATAGATACGCAGTATTTT	CASSSGLAPGIDTQYF
TRBV7-2	NA	NA	TRBJ1-1	14	TGTGCCAGCAGCCTACTGGGAGAGAACACTGAAGCTTTCTTT	CASSLLGENTEAFF
TRBV6-2/TRBV6-3	NA	NA	TRBJ1-6	13	TGTGCCAGCAGTCCCACCCGGGGTTCACCCCTCCACTTT	CASSPTRGSPLHF
TRBV28	TRBD1	NA	TRBJ2-1	15	TGTGCCAGCAGTTCGATAGGACAGGGTGGTTGGGAGCAGTTCTTC	CASSSIGQGGWEQFF
TRBV5-6	NA	once	TRBJ2-1	13	TGTGCCAGCCACCTTGGCGGTAGGGCTGAGCAGTTCTTC	CASHLGGRAEQFF
TRBV19	TRBD1	NA	TRBJ1-6	15	TGTGCCAGTAGTATCCAACAGGGGCTAAATTCACCCCTCCACTTT	CASSIQQGLNSPLHF
TRBV5-6	NA	NA	TRBJ2-7	16	TGTGCCAGCAGCTTGGAAGGCCGGACCAGCTCCTACGAGCAGTACTTC	CASSLEGRTSSYEQYF